Shown below are 8 T cell receptor beta chains from a single sample sequenced in a study of blood T cell repertoires in COVID-19. TCRdb's table, derived via immunoSEQ multiplex PCR, lists solely in-frame clones and lacks some. Of 300,000 to 400,000 clones in the sample, over 70% were seen once. The sequenced material came from peripheral blood. The receptors derive from a woman aged 50 to 60 with COVID-19, enrolled during active disease.

A word on this clone: The identical CDR3 is also encoded by other nucleotide sequences in the sample. This chain links TRBV6-2 or TRBV6-3 with TRBJ1-5; no clear D gene. This CDR3 comprises 14 residues. Germline CDR1 reads MNHEY; CDR2 reads SVGEGT. Deletions cut 2 bases from V and 2 bases from J, with 7 bases between. CDR3 region: CASSYGRGNQPQHF. CDR3 DNA: TGTGCCAGCAGTTACGGGCGTGGCAATCAGCCCCAGCATTTT.

The chain recombines TRBV14 with TRBJ2-7, with 10 bases lining up with TRBD2. The germline V gene encodes CDR1 SGHDN and CDR2 FVKESK. The V and J ends lost 4 bases and 4 bases, in that order; junction bases with no gene match: 4. The CDR3 runs to 14 residues. The CDR3 protein is CASSPLAGAYEQYF. In nucleotides, the CDR3 is TGTGCCAGCAGCCCTCTAGCGGGAGCTTACGAGCAGTACTTC.

V is TRBV4-2 and J is TRBJ2-7; 14 bases line up with TRBD2. CDR3 length: 18 amino acids. V was pared by 3 bases and J by 6 bases, with 13 bases of the junction left unmatched. Looked up from germline, CDR1 is LGHNA and CDR2 is YNFKEQ. The chain's CDR3 is CASSHSTGTSGSLAEQYF. CDR3 bases: TGTGCCAGCAGCCATTCCACCGGGACTAGCGGGAGTCTTGCCGAGCAGTACTTC.

The DNA of the CDR3 is TGCAGTGCCCTCCGGGACAAGCAGTTCTTC. The encoded protein is CSALRDKQFF. This sequence joins TRBV20-1 and TRBJ2-1, with TRBD1 as a possible D gene (6 bases). With 6 bases removed from V and 11 bases from J, the gap between germline ends came to 11 bases. Germline V CDR1 and CDR2: DFQATT, SNEGSKA (reference sequence). This CDR3 spans 10 amino acids.

This chain joins TRBV7-6 and TRBJ1-2; D possibly corresponds to TRBD1 (6 bases). The CDR3 has 14 residues. Deletions cut 7 bases from V and 5 bases from J, with 17 bases between. Germline CDR1 SGHVS, CDR2 FNYEAQ. The CDR3, as DNA: TGTGCCAGCACCAACCTTACAGGGACGTATGGCTACACCTTC. Encoded protein: CASTNLTGTYGYTF.

The J gene is TRBJ1-1, the V gene TRBV29-1; D is ambiguous. The ends were cut back, 1 base at V and 4 bases at J, with 13 bases in the middle. The germline gives CDR1 SQVTM, CDR2 ANQGSEA. This CDR3 spans 14 amino acids. The CDR3 here is CSVEGASGSTEAFF. The DNA of the CDR3 is TGCAGCGTTGAAGGGGCGTCGGGAAGCACTGAAGCTTTCTTT.

This clone appeared once. The DNA of the CDR3 is TGTGCCACCAGCCAAGAGGGGGTGAACTATGGCTACACCTTC. Its translation: CATSQEGVNYGYTF. This sequence joins TRBV15 and TRBJ1-2; D is perhaps TRBD1 (6 bases). The germline V and J ends were trimmed by 5 bases and 2 bases, with 12 bases remaining between them. Per the germline V gene, CDR1 is LNHNV and CDR2 is YYDKDF (reference sequence). The CDR3 extends over 14 amino acids.

This clone was observed a single time. The J gene is TRBJ2-3, the V gene TRBV19; 13 bases agree with TRBD2. V gave up 5 bases and J gave up 4 bases; unmatched junction bases: 15. Per germline, CDR1 LNHDA and CDR2 SQIVND (reference sequence). The CDR3 extends over 19 amino acids. DNA of the CDR3: TGTGCCAGTAGTCACGGACTAGCGGGGGCTGCTAGGGGCGCAGATACGCAGTATTTT. This gives the protein CASSHGLAGAARGADTQYF.